This is a list of T cell receptor beta chains from one sample in a study of T cell changes during pregnancy in multiple sclerosis. Sequencing was performed with immunoSEQ multiplex PCR; in TCRdb, only in-frame clones are kept and a portion is missing. This table has tens of thousands of clones, roughly 92% appearing once. The source material was peripheral blood, sampled in the first trimester of pregnancy. These receptors came from a female donor with multiple sclerosis, enrolled in a pregnancy study. Both conserved end residues are part of each CDR3. Fields, in order: V gene, D gene, clone size, J gene, CDR3 protein, CDR3 DNA. The D gene is left open where the match is weak. Not all rows give a size; the values are once, few, many and, for expanded clones, a class.

>TRBV18|.|few|TRBJ1-2
CASSPPKGPGYTF
TGTGCCAGCTCACCACCGAAGGGGCCTGGCTACACCTTC
>TRBV4-3|.|.|TRBJ2-7
CASSQEVPGNSYEQYF
TGCGCCAGCAGCCAAGAGGTTCCAGGGAACTCCTACGAGCAGTACTTC
>TRBV14|.|.|TRBJ2-1
CASSQIFGDYNEQFF
TGTGCCAGCAGCCAGATTTTCGGAGACTACAATGAGCAGTTCTTC
>TRBV10-3|TRBD1|.|TRBJ1-1
CAIRTKITRGPLGGGTEAFF
TGTGCCATCAGAACAAAAATCACCAGGGGGCCTTTAGGGGGAGGCACTGAAGCTTTCTTT
>TRBV7-8|.|.|TRBJ2-1
CASSTRLAVNNEQFF
TGTGCCAGCAGCACCAGATTAGCGGTTAACAATGAGCAGTTCTTC
>TRBV5-5|TRBD1|once|TRBJ2-1
CASTTQGASNNEQFF
TGTGCCAGCACAACCCAGGGGGCGAGCAACAATGAGCAGTTCTTC
>TRBV2|.|.|TRBJ2-1
CASSFLGGAAVGEQFF
TGTGCCAGCAGTTTTTTAGGGGGAGCGGCGGTTGGAGAGCAGTTCTTC
>TRBV10-3|.|.|TRBJ1-4
CAIKQQGDEKLFF
TGTGCCATCAAGCAACAGGGAGATGAAAAACTGTTTTTT
>TRBV18|TRBD1|.|TRBJ1-3
CASSAGTANSGNTIYF
TGTGCCAGCTCGGCCGGGACAGCAAACTCTGGAAACACCATATATTTT
>TRBV7-2|TRBD1|.|TRBJ1-4
CASSRKTGLTNEKLFF
TGTGCCAGCAGCCGAAAGACAGGGCTAACTAATGAAAAACTGTTTTTT
>TRBV19|.|once|TRBJ2-3
CASSIDSGTDTQYF
TGTGCCAGTAGTATAGATTCGGGCACAGATACGCAGTATTTT
>TRBV9|TRBD1|.|TRBJ1-6
CASSGGPDRGPGSPLHF
TGTGCCAGCAGCGGAGGCCCGGACAGGGGGCCGGGTTCACCCCTCCACTTT
>TRBV14|TRBD2|once|TRBJ2-4
CASSQERRLAGGTKNIQYF
TGTGCCAGCAGCCAAGAAAGGCGGCTAGCCGGGGGGACCAAAAACATTCAGTACTTC
>TRBV5-6|.|.|TRBJ1-2
CASSLAPYGYTF
TGTGCCAGCAGCTTGGCCCCGTATGGCTACACCTTC
>TRBV11-3|.|.|TRBJ1-2
CASSLPGSYGYTF
TGTGCCAGCAGCTTACCAGGGTCCTATGGCTACACCTTC
>TRBV9|TRBD1|.|TRBJ1-6
CASNRKPGTALNSPLHF
TGTGCCAGCAACAGAAAACCCGGGACAGCCCTTAATTCACCCCTCCACTTT
>TRBV5-6|TRBD2|.|TRBJ2-1
CASSLVGGSSYNEQFF
TGTGCCAGCAGCTTGGTGGGCGGGAGCTCCTACAATGAGCAGTTCTTC
>TRBV10-3|.|.|TRBJ2-7
CAIRSDSGEQYF
TGTGCCATCAGAAGCGATTCGGGCGAGCAGTACTTC
>TRBV30|.|.|TRBJ1-1
CAWSVQENTEAFF
TGTGCCTGGAGTGTACAGGAGAACACTGAAGCTTTCTTT
>TRBV5-8|TRBD1|.|TRBJ1-2
CASSPRRRTGYGYTF
TGTGCCAGCAGCCCGCGAAGACGGACAGGGTATGGCTACACCTTC
>TRBV7-3|.|.|TRBJ1-1
CASANKHDTEAFF
TGTGCCAGCGCTAATAAGCACGACACTGAAGCTTTCTTT
>TRBV7-2|.|.|TRBJ1-1
CASSVSGMNTEAFF
TGTGCCAGCAGCGTCTCCGGGATGAACACTGAAGCTTTCTTT
>TRBV28|.|.|TRBJ2-7
CASSLYRAYEQYF
TGTGCCAGCAGTTTGTACAGGGCCTACGAGCAGTACTTC
>TRBV5-1|TRBD1|.|TRBJ2-5
CASSSANTGEETQYF
TGCGCCAGCAGCTCGGCTAATACAGGGGAAGAGACCCAGTACTTC
>TRBV10-3|TRBD1|.|TRBJ2-2
CAISQGDTGELFF
TGTGCCATCAGCCAGGGGGACACCGGGGAGCTGTTTTTT
>TRBV7-3|.|.|TRBJ2-1
CASSLIHGDVEQFF
TGTGCCAGCAGCTTAATTCACGGGGATGTTGAGCAGTTCTTC
>TRBV28|.|.|TRBJ1-5
CASSLLAGANQPQHF
TGTGCCAGCAGCTTACTGGCAGGGGCTAATCAGCCCCAGCATTTT
>TRBV1|.|.|TRBJ2-7
CTSSPEGGRDIYEQYF
TGCACCAGCAGCCCGGAGGGGGGGCGCGACATCTACGAGCAGTACTTC
>TRBV14|TRBD2|.|TRBJ2-2
CASSSSGINTGELFF
TGTGCCAGCAGTTCTAGCGGGATAAACACCGGGGAGCTGTTTTTT
>TRBV18|TRBD1|.|TRBJ2-3
CASSPLRQGFSVDTQYF
TGTGCCAGCTCACCATTGAGACAGGGATTCTCCGTGGATACGCAGTATTTT
>TRBV7-2|.|.|TRBJ2-1
CASSWESSYNEQFF
TGTGCCAGCAGTTGGGAGAGCTCCTACAATGAGCAGTTCTTC
>TRBV11-1|.|.|TRBJ2-5
CASRGGATQYF
TGTGCCAGCCGAGGGGGGGCTACCCAGTACTTC
>TRBV29-1|TRBD1|.|TRBJ2-2
CSGNRGTGELFF
TGCAGCGGGAACAGGGGGACCGGGGAGCTGTTTTTT
>TRBV6-4|TRBD2|once|TRBJ2-7
CASSDSNPTSGAYEQYF
TGTGCCAGCAGTGACTCGAACCCAACTAGCGGGGCCTACGAGCAGTACTTC
>TRBV27|.|.|TRBJ1-1
CASSFWGTGTEAFF
TGTGCCAGCAGTTTTTGGGGTACAGGCACTGAAGCTTTCTTT
>TRBV5-1|.|.|TRBJ1-1
CASIGAGNTEAFF
TGCGCCAGCATTGGGGCAGGGAACACTGAAGCTTTCTTT
>TRBV2|.|.|TRBJ1-1
CATRTEMNTEAFF
TGTGCCACTCGAACAGAGATGAACACTGAAGCTTTCTTT
>TRBV29-1|TRBD2|.|TRBJ2-1
CSVGTSVTYNEQFF
TGCAGCGTTGGGACTAGCGTAACCTACAATGAGCAGTTCTTC